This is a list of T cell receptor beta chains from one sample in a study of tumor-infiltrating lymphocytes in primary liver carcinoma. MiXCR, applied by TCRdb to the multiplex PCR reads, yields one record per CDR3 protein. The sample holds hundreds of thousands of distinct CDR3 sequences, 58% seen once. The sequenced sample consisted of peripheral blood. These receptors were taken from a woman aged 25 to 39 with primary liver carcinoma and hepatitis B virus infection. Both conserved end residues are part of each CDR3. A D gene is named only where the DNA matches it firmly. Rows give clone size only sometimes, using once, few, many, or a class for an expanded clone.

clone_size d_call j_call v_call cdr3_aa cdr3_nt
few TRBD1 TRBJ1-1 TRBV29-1 CSAGSGGGGSTEAFF TGCAGCGCTGGATCCGGAGGAGGGGGCTCTACTGAAGCTTTCTTT
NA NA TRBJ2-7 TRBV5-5 CASRAPTGLTYEWYF TGTGCCAGCAGAGCCCCGACGGGACTCACCTACGAGTGGTACTTC
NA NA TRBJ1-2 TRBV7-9 CASSLKLSDPNYGYTF TGTGCCAGCAGCTTAAAGTTGTCAGATCCTAACTATGGCTACACCTTC
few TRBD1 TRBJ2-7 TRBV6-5 CASSYSRDRFYEQYF TGTGCCAGCAGTTACTCCCGGGACAGGTTCTACGAGCAGTACTTC
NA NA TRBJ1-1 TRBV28 CASGLARAEEAFF TGTGCCAGCGGTTTGGCGAGGGCAGAGGAAGCTTTCTTT
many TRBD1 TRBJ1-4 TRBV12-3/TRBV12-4 CASSPGQGGEKLFF TGTGCCAGCAGTCCAGGACAGGGTGGTGAAAAACTGTTTTTT
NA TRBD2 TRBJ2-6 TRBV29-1 CSAAGDAGANLLAF TGCAGCGCGGCGGGAGATGCTGGGGCCAACCTCCTGGCTTTC
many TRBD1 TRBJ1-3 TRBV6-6 CASSYSTGGGNTIYF TGTGCCAGCAGTTACTCAACAGGGGGAGGAAACACCATATATTTT
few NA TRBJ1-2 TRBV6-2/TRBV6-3 CASSSARNGYTF TGTGCCAGCAGTTCAGCCCGAAATGGCTACACCTTC
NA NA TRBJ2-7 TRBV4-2 CASSQATLDPRDQYF TGTGCCAGCAGCCAAGCCACGCTAGACCCCCGGGACCAGTACTTC
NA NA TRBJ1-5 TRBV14 CANSQGMDQPQHF TGTGCCAACAGCCAAGGGATGGATCAGCCCCAGCATTTT
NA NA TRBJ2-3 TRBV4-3 CASCQEGRRGFTDTQYF TGCGCCAGCTGTCAAGAGGGGCGGAGAGGGTTCACAGATACGCAGTATTTT
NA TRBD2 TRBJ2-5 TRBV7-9 CACSLSPSGPSQYF TGTGCCTGCAGCTTATCTCCTAGCGGGCCCTCCCAGTACTTC
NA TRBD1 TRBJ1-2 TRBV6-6 CASSYFDRDSGHTF TGTGCCAGCAGTTACTTCGACAGGGACAGTGGCCACACCTTC
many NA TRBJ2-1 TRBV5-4 CASNLLDEQFF TGTGCCAGCAATCTGTTGGATGAGCAGTTCTTC
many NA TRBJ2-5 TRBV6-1 CASTKAFQETQYF TGTGCCAGCACGAAGGCGTTCCAAGAGACCCAGTACTTC
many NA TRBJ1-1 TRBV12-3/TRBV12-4 CASSLGGGPNTEAFF TGTGCCAGCAGTTTAGGAGGAGGGCCTAACACTGAAGCTTTCTTT
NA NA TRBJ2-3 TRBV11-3 CASSLELSTRRLKIDTQYF TGTGCCAGCAGCTTAGAACTCTCCACCCGGAGGCTTAAGATAGATACGCAGTATTTT
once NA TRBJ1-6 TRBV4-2 CASSREAGDNSPLHF TGTGCCAGCAGCCGGGAGGCAGGGGATAATTCACCCCTCCACTTT
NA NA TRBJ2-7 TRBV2 CAGLVSSYEQYF TGTGCCGGTCTAGTCAGCTCCTACGAGCAGTACTTC
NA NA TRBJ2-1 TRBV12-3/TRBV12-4 CASSIVDVSEGFF TGTGCCAGCAGCATCGTGGACGTCAGCGAAGGGTTCTTC